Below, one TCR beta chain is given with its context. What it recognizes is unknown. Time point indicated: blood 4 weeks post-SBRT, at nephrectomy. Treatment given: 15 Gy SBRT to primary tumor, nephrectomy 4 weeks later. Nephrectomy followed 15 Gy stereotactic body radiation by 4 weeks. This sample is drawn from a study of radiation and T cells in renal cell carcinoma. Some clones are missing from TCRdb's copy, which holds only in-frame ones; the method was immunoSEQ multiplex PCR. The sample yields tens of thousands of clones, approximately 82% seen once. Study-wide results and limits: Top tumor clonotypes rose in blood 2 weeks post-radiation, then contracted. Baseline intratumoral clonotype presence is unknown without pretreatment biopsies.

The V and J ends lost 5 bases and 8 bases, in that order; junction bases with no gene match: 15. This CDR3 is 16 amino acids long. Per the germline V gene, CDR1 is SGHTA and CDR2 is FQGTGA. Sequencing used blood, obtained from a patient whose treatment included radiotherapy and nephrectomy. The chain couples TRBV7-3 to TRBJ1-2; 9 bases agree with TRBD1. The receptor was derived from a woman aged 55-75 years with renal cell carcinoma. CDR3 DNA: TGTGCCAGCAGCCCCCTAACCCCCGGGACAGGGAGCGGCTACACCTTC. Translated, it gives CASSPLTPGTGSGYTF.